This TCR beta chain was profiled in a study of blood T cell repertoires in COVID-19 (dated by TCRdb to about 2020). A note on the overall study: Collaborator samples came from the United States, Italy and Spain and covered acute and convalescent phases of COVID-19. The material from the prospective study consisted of cDNA or gDNA derived from T cells, B-cell-depleted T cells, or PBMCs. Deeply sampled blood TCRbeta repertoires from subjects exposed to, actively infected with, or recovered from COVID-19 were included in the dataset. The repertoires were made available in a free public database intended to serve as a resource for research on the immune response to SARS-CoV-2. The samples were drawn from two sources: the first 160 participants of the ongoing ImmuneRACE study, and over 1,000 subjects contributed by 6 global collaborators. A de-identified subject ID, COVID-19 status, age in years and sex were almost always included in the sample metadata. Where available, HLA class I and class II types were taken from metadata supplied by the sample provider and were not determined by assay-based typing. Study-wide findings and limitations: The amount of clinical and demographic metadata varied by source and participant and was provided uncurated.

One collaborating source in Seattle enrolled patients during active infection and followed them longitudinally through the course of disease. Each collaborating institution followed its own protocols to collect whole blood in K2EDTA tubes. For TCRbeta analysis, collaborators shipped samples as frozen whole blood, isolated PBMCs, or DNA extracted from either of those sample types. TCRbeta CDR3 regions were amplified from genomic DNA using the immunoSEQ Assay, a bias-controlled multiplex PCR. The authors' analysis ran thus. The number of nucleated cells in each sample was estimated from the amplification of reference gene primers within the assay. To quantify the absolute abundance of each unique TCRbeta CDR3 rearrangement, sequence reads were collapsed and filtered. For each sample, productive Simpson clonality was calculated by taking the square root of Simpson's diversity index across productive rearrangements. Sourced from immuneACCESS, this table was stored by TCRdb with only in-frame sequences that have V and J called. A share of the clones is absent; for the studies checked, an unresolved V gene accounts for under half, and the remainder has no known explanation. V, J and clone size are taken as reported in that table, and D and trimming were inferred from the DNA itself. Within this sample are 300,000 to 350,000 clones, with roughly 86% of them counted one time only. The ten largest clones add up to 6% to 8.5% of the sample.

Concerning this clone itself: It has no known antigen specificity. Base quality data are lacking; no much larger clone is found one base away.

The CDR3 covers 15 residues, taking in both the cysteine and the phenylalanine. Just the 45-base CDR3 DNA is kept, in frame starting at base 1. Sequences MRHNA (CDR1) and SNTAGT (CDR2) are obtained from the germline V gene. V is clipped by 7 bases and J by 5 bases, and the sequence between their germline boundaries is 19 bases long. The TCR was taken from a woman aged 70-85 years with COVID-19, enrolled during active disease. The rearranged chain carries TRBV6-4 and TRBJ2-3; no D segment can be confidently identified. Sequencing was carried out using peripheral blood. The CDR3 corresponds to CASNNWQAMLDTQYF. The DNA sequence follows: TGTGCCAGCAACAACTGGCAGGCCATGTTAGATACGCAGTATTTT.